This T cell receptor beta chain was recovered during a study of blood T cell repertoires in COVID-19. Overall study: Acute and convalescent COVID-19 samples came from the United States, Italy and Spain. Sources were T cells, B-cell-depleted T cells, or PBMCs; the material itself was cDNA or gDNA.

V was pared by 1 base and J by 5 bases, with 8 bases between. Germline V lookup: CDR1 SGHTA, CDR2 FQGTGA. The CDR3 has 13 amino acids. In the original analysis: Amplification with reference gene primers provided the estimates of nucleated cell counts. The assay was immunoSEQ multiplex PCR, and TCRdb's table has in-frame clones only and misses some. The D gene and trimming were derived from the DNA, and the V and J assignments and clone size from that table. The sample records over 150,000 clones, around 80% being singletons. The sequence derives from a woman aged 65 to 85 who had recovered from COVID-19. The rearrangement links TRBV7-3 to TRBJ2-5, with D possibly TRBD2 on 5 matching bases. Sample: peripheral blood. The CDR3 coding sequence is TGTGCCAGCAGCTTAAGCCGGAGGGAGACCCAGTACTTC. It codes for CASSLSRRETQYF.